Below, 18 T cell receptor beta chains from the same sample are listed, as sequenced in a study of human T cells and chemical hapten exposure. TCRdb called the RACE reads again in MiXCR, with one record for every CDR3 protein. The profile shows some 41,000 distinct CDR3 sequences, more than 3% of them singletons. Time point meaning: patch test 1, 2 weeks after DPC sensitization. Treatment reported: therapeutic diphenylcyclopropenone sensitization with weekly scalp DPC. The authors' total RNA extraction used unfractionated whole blood. Specimen: whole blood, collected in connection with sensitization to the hapten diphenylcyclopropenone (DPC). These receptors all come from a man aged 45-65 years with alopecia areata. Some clones in this sample may be carry-over from other donors' samples.

This clonotype was observed a few times. The chain recombines TRBV4-3 with TRBJ1-1; D not certain. This CDR3 is 13 amino acids long. V was pared by 0 bases and J by 5 bases, with 7 bases between. Germline values: CDR1 LGHNA, CDR2 YSLEER. This CDR3 is CASSQEGRTEAFF. The CDR3 region has the DNA TGCGCCAGCAGCCAAGAGGGTAGAACTGAAGCTTTCTTT.

At least ten counts were recorded for this clonotype. The chain recombines TRBV6-1 with TRBJ2-1; possible D gene TRBD2, 5 bases. Germline lookup yields CDR1 MNHNS and CDR2 SASEGT. The CDR3 length is 14 residues. V was clipped by 4 bases and J by 4 bases, with 11 bases between them. The CDR3 bases are TGTGCCAGCAGTGCACAGCGGACTTACAATGAGCAGTTCTTC. Amino acid sequence: CASSAQRTYNEQFF.

Many counts were recorded for this clonotype. The chain couples TRBV7-9 to TRBJ2-4; D is perhaps TRBD1 (5 bases). The germline V gene has CDR1 SEHNR and CDR2 FQNEAQ (reference sequence). Between the trimmed V and J ends, which lost 4 bases and 2 bases, there was a span of 6 bases. The CDR3 totals 13 residues. CDR3 amino acids: CASSSGSKNIQYF. The CDR3 coding sequence is TGTGCCAGCAGCTCAGGGTCCAAAAACATTCAGTACTTC.

In this sample, this clonotype turned up many times. J is TRBJ2-3 and V is TRBV5-8; 10 positions match TRBD1. Per the germline V gene, CDR1 is SGHTS and CDR2 is YDEGEE. CDR3 size: 15 residues. V was pared by 10 bases and J by 3 bases, with 11 bases of the junction left unmatched. The CDR3 is CAVRDRGVGTDTQYF. The CDR3 DNA is TGTGCCGTCCGGGACAGGGGTGTTGGGACAGATACGCAGTATTTT.

This clonotype has ten or more counts. This chain connects TRBV5-4 to TRBJ2-3; no firm D call. Per the germline V gene, CDR1 is SGHNT and CDR2 is YYREEE (reference sequence). The CDR3 runs to 14 residues. V lost 0 bases to trimming and J lost 7 bases, with 12 bases between them. The CDR3 sequence is CASSLERGPNTQYF. CDR3 DNA sequence: TGTGCCAGCAGCTTGGAGAGAGGCCCAAATACGCAGTATTTT.

This clonotype was found many times. This chain uses TRBV20-1 with TRBJ1-1; TRBD1 matches at 7 bases. Germline trimming cut 4 bases from V and 3 bases from J; bases unmatched to any gene: 5. The CDR3 has 13 residues. Germline V gene data show CDR1 as DFQATT and CDR2 as SNEGSKA (reference sequence). The CDR3 bases are TGCAGTGCTATAGGGGGCGCGGACACTGAAGCTTTCTTT. Translated: CSAIGGADTEAFF.

The table lists this clonotype with many counts. The chain combines TRBV10-3 with TRBJ2-3; possibly TRBD1 for D (6 bases). The CDR3 runs to 15 residues. Trimming shortened V by 6 bases and J by 4 bases, and 17 bases separated the two germline ends. Germline CDR1 ENHRY, CDR2 SYGVKD. CDR3 region: CAISRQVPSADTQYF. DNA of the CDR3: TGTGCCATCAGCCGACAGGTTCCCAGCGCAGATACGCAGTATTTT.

There are many counts of this clonotype. The gene calls are TRBV5-1 and TRBJ2-7, with TRBD2 matching over 9 bases. V was pared by 3 bases and J by 2 bases, with 3 bases of the junction left unmatched. CDR1 and CDR2 (germline): SGHRS, YFSETQ. The CDR3 has 14 amino acids. The CDR3 DNA reads TGCGCCAGCAGCTCTAGCGGGGCTGCCTACGAGCAGTACTTC. Amino acid sequence: CASSSSGAAYEQYF. The full variable domain, completed using reference TRBV5-1 and TRBJ2-7, is KAGVTQTPRYLIKTRGQQVTLSCSPISGHRSVSWYQQTPGQGLQFLFEYFSETQRNKGNFPGRFSGRQFSNSRSEMNVSTLELGDSALYLCASSSSGAAYEQYFGPGTRLTVT.

CDR3: CASSQDRMYGYTF. The CDR3 DNA reads TGTGCCAGCAGTCAAGACAGGATGTATGGCTACACCTTC. The chain links TRBV2 to TRBJ1-2, with D perhaps matching TRBD1 (6 bases). Trimming stripped 5 bases from V and 5 bases from J, with 12 bases between. The CDR3 length is 13 residues. Germline loops: CDR1 SNHLY, CDR2 FYNNEI.

The table lists this clonotype with many counts. The V gene is TRBV5-1, the J gene TRBJ1-5; D is possibly TRBD1 (6 bases). The CDR3 covers 13 residues. Trimming cost V 4 bases and J 4 bases, with 9 bases left between them. Germline CDR1 SGHRS, CDR2 YFSETQ. CDR3 coding DNA: TGCGCCAGCAGCGTGGACAGAAATCAGCCCCAGCATTTT. Its protein is CASSVDRNQPQHF.

The chain links TRBV4-2 to TRBJ1-5; D is undetermined. The V end was cut by 1 base, the J end by 0 bases, with 13 bases between. This CDR3 contains 17 residues. Germline CDR1 reads LGHNA; CDR2 reads YNFKEQ. CDR3 sequence (DNA): TGTGCCAGCAGCCAAGCGCACCGTCAAAATAGCAATCAGCCCCAGCATTTT. Translating gives CASSQAHRQNSNQPQHF.

This clonotype is medium-sized by share. The CDR3, as DNA: TGTACCCTGGGGAGGAACGGGAACACTGAAGCTTTCTTT. Its protein product is CTLGRNGNTEAFF. The V call is TRBV28, the J call TRBJ1-1, with D uncertain. Germline V gene sequence: CDR1 MDHEN, CDR2 SYDVKM. CDR3 size: 13 residues.

This clonotype was observed a handful of times. The rearrangement links TRBV5-4 to TRBJ2-3, with 16 bases that match TRBD2. The junction had 9 bases not matched to a gene; V was cut back by 5 bases and J by 3 bases. Germline V gives CDR1 SGHNT, CDR2 YYREEE (reference sequence). The CDR3 sequence is 18 residues long. CDR3 region: CASRTGTSGRAATDTQYF. CDR3 nucleotides: TGTGCCAGCAGGACCGGGACTAGCGGGAGGGCCGCGACAGATACGCAGTATTTT.

The rearrangement joins TRBV10-3 to TRBJ2-1; TRBD2 matches 12 bases. With 3 bases clipped from V and 5 bases from J, the junction kept 5 bases outside the gene matches. This CDR3 has 16 amino acids. CDR1 ENHRY and CDR2 SYGVKD come from the germline V gene. Here the CDR3 reads CAISDLAGGPDNEQFF. CDR3 sequence (DNA): TGTGCCATCAGTGATCTAGCGGGAGGGCCAGACAATGAGCAGTTCTTC.

This clonotype was found many times. The chain combines TRBV18 with TRBJ2-1; TRBD2 matches at 7 bases. CDR1 is KGHSH, CDR2 LQKENI, per germline. Unmatched junction bases numbered 10, after V lost 8 bases and J lost 9 bases. This CDR3 is 13 amino acids long. The CDR3 region is CASGAGETIEQFF. The CDR3 DNA follows: TGTGCCAGCGGTGCGGGAGAAACTATTGAGCAGTTCTTC.

This clonotype was seen at least ten times. The CDR3 coding sequence is TGCGCCAGCAGCTTGGGTACCGTCCCAGGCACTGAAGCTTTCTTT. This gives the protein CASSLGTVPGTEAFF. The chain has TRBV5-1 and TRBJ1-1; D unclear. V lost 0 bases and J lost 4, with 13 bases in between. CDR3 length equals 15 residues. Germline assignment: CDR1 SGHRS and CDR2 YFSETQ.

The sample holds many counts of this clonotype. V and J are TRBV4-1 and TRBJ2-3, with D possibly TRBD1 on 6 matching bases. The V gene lost 5 bases and the J gene lost 0 bases, with 12 bases spanning the gap. The CDR3 has 15 amino acids. Per germline, CDR1 MGHRA and CDR2 YSYEKL. CDR3 in amino acids: CASSSHGQSTDTQYF. The CDR3, as DNA: TGCGCCAGCAGCTCGCATGGACAGAGCACAGATACGCAGTATTTT.

This clonotype has more than one count but fewer than ten. J is TRBJ1-2 and V is TRBV4-1, with D perhaps matching TRBD1 (6 bases). V dropped 0 bases and J dropped 8 bases, with 13 bases sitting between them. The CDR3 extends over 14 amino acids. Germline V gene sequence: CDR1 MGHRA, CDR2 YSYEKL. In nucleotides, the CDR3 is TGCGCCAGCAGCCAAGACCCGGGGGGCGAAGGCTACACCTTC. This gives the protein CASSQDPGGEGYTF.